Below, 31 T cell receptor beta chains from the same sample are listed, as sequenced in a study of blood T cell repertoires in COVID-19. TCRdb's copy holds only in-frame clones and misses some; the assay was immunoSEQ multiplex PCR. This table holds roughly 50,000 clones, around three quarters found once. The sample consisted of peripheral blood. The source is a man between 60 and 70 years old with acute or convalescent COVID-19.

A single count supports this clone. V usage is TRBV11-2 and J usage is TRBJ1-1, with TRBD1 identical over 9 bases. CDR3 length: 14 residues. CDR1 is SGHAT and CDR2 is FQNNGV in the germline V gene. The ends lost 6 bases at V and 1 base at J; junction bases unmatched: 3. CDR3 sequence: CASSSQGANTEAFF. CDR3 nucleotides: TGTGCCAGCAGTTCACAGGGGGCGAACACTGAAGCTTTCTTT. Drawing the rest from reference TRBV11-2 and TRBJ1-1, the complete variable domain is EAGVAQSPRYKIIEKRQSVAFWCNPISGHATLYWYQQILGQGPKLLIQFQNNGVVDDSQLPKDRFSAERLKGVDSTLKIQPAKLEDSAVYLCASSSQGANTEAFFGQGTRLTVV.

V is TRBV27 and J is TRBJ1-2; no reliable D call. Germline V gene lookup returns CDR1 MNHEY and CDR2 SMNVEV (reference sequence). Trimming cost V 2 bases and J 6 bases, with 16 bases left between them. There are 15 residues in the CDR3. In DNA, the CDR3 is TGTGCCAGCAGTTTACAAAGTGCGGCTTATGATGGCTACACCTTC. Its protein product is CASSLQSAAYDGYTF.

V usage is TRBV6-5 and J usage is TRBJ1-5, with 8 bases matching TRBD1. This CDR3 has 14 amino acids. V was pared by 7 bases and J by 1 base, with 3 bases of the junction left unmatched. Germline V gene lookup returns CDR1 MNHEY and CDR2 SVGAGI. DNA of the CDR3: TGTGCCAGCATCGACAGGGGAAGCAATCAGCCCCAGCATTTT. This sequence encodes CASIDRGSNQPQHF.

The chain combines TRBV27 with TRBJ1-2; D is undetermined. CDR3 length: 11 residues. Germline V gene lookup returns CDR1 MNHEY and CDR2 SMNVEV (reference sequence). Deletions cut 6 bases from V and 4 bases from J, with 6 bases between. CDR3 DNA sequence: TGTGCCAGCAGCCCGTTCTATGGCTACACCTTC. Translation: CASSPFYGYTF.

V and J are TRBV6-1 and TRBJ2-3, with no clear D. CDR3 length: 15 residues. The germline V gene has CDR1 MNHNS and CDR2 SASEGT. The V end was cut by 2 bases, the J end by 3 bases, with 12 bases between. The CDR3 DNA reads TGTGCCAGCAGTGAACCAAGCCCCCGGACAGATACGCAGTATTTT. Amino acid sequence: CASSEPSPRTDTQYF.

The chain uses TRBV12-3 or TRBV12-4 and TRBJ1-1; D not resolved. The CDR3 runs to 13 residues. V gave up 4 bases and J gave up 5 bases, with 11 bases separating them. The CDR3 loop is CASSWEGGTEAFF. CDR3 coding DNA: TGTGCCAGCAGTTGGGAGGGAGGGACTGAAGCTTTCTTT.

J is TRBJ2-7 and V is TRBV14, with D perhaps TRBD1 (6 bases). Trimming cost V 4 bases and J 3 bases, with 16 bases left between them. The CDR3 extends over 15 amino acids. Germline V gene data show CDR1 as SGHDN and CDR2 as FVKESK. Here the CDR3 DNA reads TGTGCCAGCAGCCTTCGAAGGACAGCCAACTACGAGCAGTACTTC. Encoded protein: CASSLRRTANYEQYF.

V and J are TRBV9 and TRBJ2-6; D is uncertain. In germline, CDR1 is SGDLS, CDR2 YYNGEE. V gave up 5 bases and J gave up 2 bases, with 5 bases separating them. CDR3 length: 13 residues. In DNA, the CDR3 is TGTGCCAGCAGGCCGGCTGGGGCCAACGTCCTGACTTTC. It translates to CASRPAGANVLTF.

V is TRBV3-1 (or the pseudogene TRBV3-2) and J is TRBJ1-1; D perhaps matches TRBD1 (5 bases). The V end was cut by 3 bases, the J end by 1 base, with 9 bases between. The CDR3 is 14 amino acids. CDR1 and CDR2 (germline): LGHDT, YNNKEL (reference sequence). The CDR3 here is CASSHLTANTEAFF. The CDR3 DNA follows: TGTGCCAGCAGCCACTTGACAGCGAACACTGAAGCTTTCTTT.

V and J are TRBV3-1 (or the pseudogene TRBV3-2) and TRBJ1-2; no clear D gene. CDR3 length: 16 residues. CDR1 is LGHDT and CDR2 is YNNKEL in the germline V gene (reference sequence). V was pared by 0 bases and J by 2 bases, with 13 bases between. CDR3 nucleotides: TGTGCCAGCAGCCAAGAATATCGGACGGGAAACTATGGCTACACCTTC. Protein product: CASSQEYRTGNYGYTF.

CDR3 bases: TGTGCCAGCAACCTCGGGGGGCTAAACGAGCAGTACTTC. Translation: CASNLGGLNEQYF. The J gene is TRBJ2-7, the V gene TRBV5-8; weak D call: TRBD2 (7 bases). The CDR3 sequence is 13 residues long. Deletions cut 6 bases from V and 5 bases from J, with 15 bases between. The germline V gene encodes CDR1 SGHTS and CDR2 YDEGEE.

The chain uses TRBV4-1 and TRBJ2-2; TRBD1 matches 9 bases. This CDR3 has 17 amino acids. Losses at the gene ends were 0 bases for V and 7 bases for J; bases not matched to a gene: 9. CDR1 MGHRA and CDR2 YSYEKL come from the germline V gene. This CDR3 is CASSQDVLTGGFGELFF. CDR3 DNA sequence: TGCGCCAGCAGCCAAGATGTCCTAACAGGGGGCTTCGGGGAGCTGTTTTTT.

The chain is built from TRBV7-6 and TRBJ2-5, with 7 bases lining up with TRBD2. This CDR3 is 14 amino acids long. The germline gives CDR1 SGHVS, CDR2 FNYEAQ. With 1 base clipped from V and 3 bases from J, the junction kept 2 bases outside the gene matches. The CDR3 region is CASSLEAGEETQYF. The CDR3 DNA is TGTGCCAGCAGCTTAGAGGCGGGGGAAGAGACCCAGTACTTC.

V is TRBV18 and J is TRBJ2-5; D is perhaps TRBD1 (8 bases). The CDR3 covers 16 residues. Germline CDR1 and CDR2: KGHSH and LQKENI. The V end was cut by 2 bases, the J end by 2 bases, with 15 bases between. The CDR3 coding sequence is TGTGCCAGCTCACCAACAGACAGGGGAGGGCAAGAGACCCAGTACTTC. It specifies CASSPTDRGGQETQYF.

This clone turned up a few times. The J gene is TRBJ2-3, the V gene TRBV4-1, with a weak D call TRBD2 (5 bases). The CDR3 is 15 amino acids. CDR1 and CDR2 from the germline V gene are MGHRA and YSYEKL. V lost 0 bases, J lost 0 bases, and 7 bases lay in between. CDR3 protein: CASSQDGRSTDTQYF. DNA for the CDR3: TGCGCCAGCAGCCAAGATGGGAGAAGCACAGATACGCAGTATTTT.

The V gene is TRBV7-8, the J gene TRBJ2-7; 7 bases match TRBD2. Losses at the gene ends were 4 bases for V and 2 bases for J; bases not matched to a gene: 14. CDR3 size: 17 residues. Germline V gene lookup returns CDR1 SGHVS and CDR2 FQNEAQ. The CDR3 protein is CASSSSSPRERPYEQYF. CDR3 DNA sequence: TGTGCCAGCAGCTCCAGCTCCCCGCGGGAGAGGCCCTACGAGCAGTACTTC.

This chain links TRBV10-2 with TRBJ2-7, with 9 bases that match TRBD1. V was clipped by 6 bases and J by 5 bases; unmatched bases: 2. This CDR3 is 12 amino acids long. Germline CDR1 and CDR2: WSHSY and SAAADI. As DNA, the CDR3 is TGCGCCAGCAGCCGGACAGGGGACGAGCAGTACTTC. Translation gives CASSRTGDEQYF.

V usage is TRBV28 and J usage is TRBJ2-7; TRBD2 aligns across 7 bases. Germline V CDR1 and CDR2: MDHEN, SYDVKM. The length of the CDR3 is 17 residues. With 6 bases clipped from V and 0 bases from J, the junction kept 14 bases outside the gene matches. As DNA, the CDR3 is TGTGCCAGCAGCACCGCTTTGACTAGCTTAAGCTCCTACGAGCAGTACTTC. Encoded protein: CASSTALTSLSSYEQYF.

The chain joins TRBV11-2 to TRBJ2-7; 9 positions agree with TRBD2. Trimming at V came to 1 base and at J to 6 bases, leaving 4 bases not matched to a gene. Germline CDR1 reads SGHAT; CDR2 reads FQNNGV. This CDR3 is built from 14 residues. CDR3 residues: CASSLAGLALEQYF. CDR3 DNA sequence: TGTGCCAGCAGCTTAGCGGGACTAGCTCTCGAGCAGTACTTC.

This clone was found a few times. The chain recombines TRBV12-5 with TRBJ1-4, with D unclear. The CDR3 runs to 22 residues. Germline V gene data show CDR1 as LGHNT and CDR2 as FRNRAP. The germline V and J ends were trimmed by 3 bases and 2 bases, with 31 bases remaining between them. The CDR3 reads CASGFTLGGASGAYPTNEKLFF. For the CDR3, the DNA is TGTGCTAGTGGTTTTACTTTAGGAGGTGCCAGTGGCGCCTACCCCACTAATGAAAAACTGTTTTTT.

This chain joins TRBV11-3 and TRBJ1-5; no reliable D call. The germline CDR1 and CDR2 sequences are SGHNT and YENEEA. V lost 0 bases and J lost 11, with 11 bases in between. There are 13 residues in the CDR3. Written as DNA, the CDR3 is TGTGCCAGCAGCTTAGATCCAGTTTCGACCCAGCATTTT. As protein: CASSLDPVSTQHF.

The V call is TRBV27, the J call TRBJ2-3; 10 nucleotides match TRBD1. This CDR3 has 14 amino acids. The germline CDR1 and CDR2 sequences are MNHEY and SMNVEV (reference sequence). V was clipped by 6 bases and J by 4 bases; unmatched bases: 4. DNA for the CDR3: TGTGCCAGCAGGGGGACAGGGGTTGCAGATACGCAGTATTTT. This gives the protein CASRGTGVADTQYF.

This chain's CDR3 is CASSVGVGYGYTF. CDR3 in DNA: TGTGCCAGCAGCGTTGGAGTAGGCTATGGCTACACCTTC. This chain links TRBV9 with TRBJ1-2; D is undetermined. Germline-derived CDR1 and CDR2 are SGDLS and YYNGEE. Trimming stripped 2 bases from V and 4 bases from J, with 9 bases between. This CDR3 has 13 residues.

The chain has TRBV30 and TRBJ1-5; 7 bases align to TRBD1. The germline V gene encodes CDR1 GTSNPN and CDR2 SVGIG (reference sequence). After removal of 2 bases from V and 6 bases from J, the junction contained 16 bases not matched to a gene. This CDR3 is 17 amino acids long. The CDR3 reads CAWSPRDGGGWIQPQHF. DNA of the CDR3: TGTGCCTGGAGTCCCCGGGATGGAGGGGGCTGGATTCAGCCCCAGCATTTT.

CDR3 region: CATSDSPHSGDPYNEQFF. The CDR3 nucleotides are TGTGCCACCAGTGATTCCCCACACAGCGGAGACCCCTACAATGAGCAGTTCTTC. The V gene is TRBV24-1, the J gene TRBJ2-1, with a weak D call TRBD2 (5 bases). V was pared by 2 bases and J by 2 bases, with 18 bases between. From germline, CDR1 is KGHDR and CDR2 SFDVKD. The CDR3 contains 18 residues.

This chain connects TRBV30 to TRBJ2-1, with TRBD2 matching 7 bases. The CDR3 runs 11 residues. Trimming took 3 bases from V and 9 from J; bases not matched to a gene: 2. Germline V CDR1 and CDR2: GTSNPN, SVGIG (reference sequence). The CDR3 loop is CAWRLAPEQFF. In DNA form, the CDR3 reads TGTGCCTGGAGACTAGCGCCTGAGCAGTTCTTC.

This clone was counted only a few times. V and J are TRBV9 and TRBJ2-3; D is ambiguous. Germline lookup yields CDR1 SGDLS and CDR2 YYNGEE. The ends were cut back, 1 base at V and 3 bases at J, with 12 bases in the middle. The CDR3 loop spans 15 amino acids. This CDR3 is CASSVSPGQTDTQYF. CDR3 coding DNA: TGTGCCAGCAGCGTAAGCCCAGGCCAGACAGATACGCAGTATTTT.

The chain is built from TRBV5-4 and TRBJ2-3; 14 positions match TRBD2. Trimming cost V 0 bases and J 2 bases; bases outside gene matches: 2. The CDR3 is 17 amino acids. Germline CDR1 and CDR2: SGHNT and YYREEE (reference sequence). The CDR3 spells CASSLGLAGGHTDTQYF. CDR3 bases: TGTGCCAGCAGCTTGGGACTAGCGGGAGGGCACACAGATACGCAGTATTTT.

This clone occurred a few times. The V gene is TRBV28, the J gene TRBJ2-1; 11 positions agree with TRBD2. This CDR3 contains 14 residues. CDR1 is MDHEN, CDR2 SYDVKM, per germline. V shed 5 bases, J shed 9 bases, and the junction held 6 bases outside the gene matches. CDR3 protein: CASSMTSGITEQFF. As DNA, the CDR3 is TGTGCCAGCAGTATGACTAGCGGGATCACTGAGCAGTTCTTC.

A word on this clone: A junction end diverges from the germline sequence, so it may reflect a read error. The chain links TRBV29-1 to TRBJ2-7; 9 bases are a match to TRBD2. This CDR3 has 12 residues. Germline loops: CDR1 SQVTM, CDR2 ANQGSEA. The CDR3 sequence is CSVEAGGYEQYF. The CDR3, as DNA: TGCAGCGTCGAAGCGGGAGGCTACGAGCAGTACTTC.

The chain joins TRBV28 to TRBJ1-5; possible D gene TRBD1, 5 bases. This CDR3 has 15 residues. Germline CDR1 MDHEN, CDR2 SYDVKM. V gave up 5 bases and J gave up 6 bases, with 17 bases separating them. As DNA, the CDR3 is TGTGCCAGCAGTAATTTAGACCCTAGGGGTCAGCCCCAGCATTTT. Protein: CASSNLDPRGQPQHF.